This record covers a single T cell receptor (beta chain). The data derive from a study of control samples from healthy donors and cancer patients. The CDR3 covers 16 residues. The germline gives CDR1 SGHAT, CDR2 FQNNGV. Losses at the gene ends were 6 bases for V and 5 bases for J; bases not matched to a gene: 11. The protocol was immunoSEQ multiplex PCR, while the TCRdb copy is restricted to in-frame clones and leaves out a portion. Of about 410,000 clones in the sample, approximately 92% were seen once. The chain couples TRBV11-2 to TRBJ2-2, with 8 bases that match TRBD1. This TCR was recovered from a man in his forties with head and neck cancer. Sequencing was carried out using PBMCs. The CDR3 DNA follows: TGTGCCAGCAGTATCAATGGACAGGGTGAGACCGGGGAGCTGTTTTTT. This codes for CASSINGQGETGELFF.